This TCR beta chain was found in a study of T cell responses to AZD1222 COVID-19 vaccine. General study findings and limits: Unmutated regions of variants are reportedly targeted by nearly half of spike-specific TCRs.

TCRdb's copy holds only in-frame clones and misses some; the assay was immunoSEQ multiplex PCR. The sample shows tens of thousands of clones, 85% to 90% of them seen only once. As to this clone: Its antigen is not identified.

This CDR3 contains 11 residues. Trimming pared 6 bases from V and 7 bases from J, leaving 6 bases between. Germline V gene data show CDR1 as SNHLY and CDR2 as FYNNEI. The rearrangement links TRBV2 to TRBJ1-4; D gene uncertain. The clonotype originates from an adult in good health. Sequencing was performed on peripheral blood, taken on day 0 of AZD1222 vaccination. The CDR3 reads CASSLSEKLFF. The CDR3 bases are TGTGCCAGCAGCTTGTCTGAAAAACTGTTTTTT. The full variable domain, completed using reference TRBV2 and TRBJ1-4, is EPEVTQTPSHQVTQMGQEVILRCVPISNHLYFYWYRQILGQKVEFLVSFYNNEISEKSEIFDDQFSVERPDGSNFTLKIRSTKLEDSAMYFCASSLSEKLFFGSGTQLSVL.